These 3 T cell receptor beta chains share one sample of origin, sequenced in a study of T cell repertoires in cytomegalovirus infection. MiXCR, run by TCRdb on the reads, gives a single entry per CDR3 protein. The sample holds hundreds of thousands of distinct CDR3 sequences, 24% seen once. The sequenced sample was CD8+ T cells from PBMCs. The receptors derive from a human donor in good health (CMV status not recorded). Some clones in this sample may be carry-over from other donors' samples.

This clonotype was counted only a few times. The chain employs TRBV20-1 and TRBJ1-1; no reliable D call. Germline values: CDR1 DFQATT, CDR2 SNEGSKA (reference sequence). Between the trimmed V and J ends, which lost 3 bases and 3 bases, there was a span of 20 bases. This CDR3 is built from 16 residues. This CDR3 reads CSASSRNLPKYTEAFF. CDR3 coding DNA: TGCAGTGCTAGTTCTCGGAATTTACCCAAGTACACTGAAGCTTTCTTT.

This chain connects TRBV12-3 or TRBV12-4 to TRBJ1-6; 8 bases line up with TRBD1. After removal of 6 bases from V and 6 bases from J, the junction contained 10 bases not matched to a gene. The CDR3 covers 16 residues. DNA for the CDR3: TGTGCCAGCAGCCGCCCCGGACAGGGCCGTAATTCACCCCTCCACTTT. It encodes CASSRPGQGRNSPLHF.

This chain uses TRBV7-1 with TRBJ2-1, with D perhaps given as TRBD1 or TRBD2 (6 bases each). TRBV7-1 is reported as an ORF; its role is uncertain. Between the trimmed V and J ends, which lost 3 bases and 2 bases, there was a span of 17 bases. CDR3 length: 17 amino acids. The chain's CDR3 is CASSSSPGALTYNEQFF. The CDR3 DNA follows: TGTGCCAGCAGCTCGTCGCCGGGGGCGTTGACCTACAATGAGCAGTTCTTC.